This T cell receptor (beta chain) was observed in a study of shared clonotypes between healthy human individuals (dated by TCRdb to 2018 to 2020). Background on the whole study: The cohort comprised a couple of women and a few men aged 18 to 49 years. Blood TCR repertoires of about 5 healthy adults were deeply sequenced to estimate repertoire size and the extent of clonotype sharing between individuals. Libraries were prepared and TCR repertoires were sequenced by different laboratories using diverse techniques, in order to increase sequencing depth and limit assay-specific biases. Each donor's leukapheresis produced roughly between roughly 0.85 and 10 billion PBMCs. The study at large found these results: Only blood was sampled, and tissue TCR repertoires likely differ from those in blood. Because the study included a small number of donors, the genetic and exposure-history diversity represented was limited. Pairwise subsampling indicated that sequencing depth was expected to affect the degree of clonotype sharing among donors.

Per the germline V gene, SNHLY is the CDR1 and FYNNEI is the CDR2. Trimming at the junction amounts to 3 bases on V and 7 bases on J, and the germline ends lie 12 bases apart. The CDR3 holds 13 amino acids from the cysteine to the phenylalanine. Only the CDR3 portion is preserved as DNA: 39 bases, with reading frame beginning at the first base. Using the deep immunoSEQ assay, multiplex PCR amplified TCR CDR3 regions from genomic DNA. Genomic DNA extracted from each cell subset was distributed evenly over all wells of several immunoSEQ 96-well plates, and each plate served as one replicate. Each replicate PCR for unsorted PBMC received about 0.3 ug genomic DNA, equal to about 30,000 T cell genomes. Genomic DNA from unsorted PBMC was sequenced over ten immunoSEQ deep assay plates. The purified libraries were quantified using a Qubit 3.0 fluorometer, sized with a Bioanalyzer 2100, and then quantified again using the KAPA Library Quantification kit. Every immunoSEQ 96-well plate was sequenced on a dedicated single-read 150-cycle Illumina NextSeq 550 flow cell. The paper's processing steps were these. Because the immunoSEQ output included only junctional sequences and no quality scores, the filtering could not be the same as the filtering used for full-length reads. To assign V/J genes and CDR3, sequences were annotated using PyIR, a Python wrapper for IgBLAST v1.9, with IMGT germline references. Reads were removed for weak V/J assignments (E-value above 1e-6), missing CDR3, stop codons, out-of-frame junctions, or ambiguous translated residues. V3J clonotypes were defined by identical inferred V gene, J gene, and CDR3 amino acid sequence. The percentage overlap between two repertoires was calculated by dividing the number of shared unique clonotypes by the size of the smaller repertoire. RTK rarefaction, the Chao1 estimator, and Recon v2.1 estimates of unobserved clonotypes were used to assess repertoire richness. Held by TCRdb, this immuneACCESS table contains in-frame sequences only and omits some clones. Under half of the omission traces to an unresolved V gene where checked; the cause of the rest is unknown. From that table come the V and J calls and clone size; the DNA was used to work out D and trimming. The sample records 450,000 to 500,000 clones, 81% of which are singletons. 10% to 15% of the sample goes to the ten largest clones.

Details on this clone: Its antigen target is currently unknown. Base qualities are not provided; no much larger clone lies one nucleotide away.

The donors were healthy, HIV-negative adults who had no recently reported acute infections or vaccinations. Every donor was a Caucasian adult residing in Nashville, Tennessee, USA. For unsorted samples, tens of millions of PBMCs were counted, and genomic DNA was extracted using the QIAamp DNA Blood Mini kit. After blood collection by leukapheresis, PBMCs were isolated using Ficoll-Histopaque density gradient centrifugation and then cryopreserved in the vapor phase of liquid nitrogen. The receptor chain draws on TRBV2 and TRBJ1-1, with TRBD1 tentatively as D gene (6 bases match). This clonotype was obtained from a middle-aged woman in good health. Some clones in this sample may be carry-over from other donors' samples. Sample: PBMCs. The sequenced DNA is TGTGCCAGCAGTGATACGGGGGCGAGTGAAGCTTTCTTT. It is translated as CASSDTGASEAFF. This CDR3, with the reference TRBV2 and TRBJ1-1 proteins standing in past its ends, gives the full variable domain EPEVTQTPSHQVTQMGQEVILRCVPISNHLYFYWYRQILGQKVEFLVSFYNNEISEKSEIFDDQFSVERPDGSNFTLKIRSTKLEDSAMYFCASSDTGASEAFFGQGTRLTVV.